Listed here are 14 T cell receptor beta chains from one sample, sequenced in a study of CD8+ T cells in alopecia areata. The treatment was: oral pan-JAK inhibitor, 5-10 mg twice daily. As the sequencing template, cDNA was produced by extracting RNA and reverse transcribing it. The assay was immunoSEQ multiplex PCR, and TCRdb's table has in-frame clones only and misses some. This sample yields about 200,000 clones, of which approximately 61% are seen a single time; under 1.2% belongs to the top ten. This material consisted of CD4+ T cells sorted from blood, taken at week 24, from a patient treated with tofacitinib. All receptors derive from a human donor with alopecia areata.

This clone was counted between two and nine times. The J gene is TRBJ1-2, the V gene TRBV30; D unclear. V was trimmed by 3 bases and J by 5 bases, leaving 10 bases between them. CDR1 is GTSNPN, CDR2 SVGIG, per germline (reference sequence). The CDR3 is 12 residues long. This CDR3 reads CAWRTNAYGYTF. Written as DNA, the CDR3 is TGTGCCTGGAGGACTAATGCTTATGGCTACACCTTC.

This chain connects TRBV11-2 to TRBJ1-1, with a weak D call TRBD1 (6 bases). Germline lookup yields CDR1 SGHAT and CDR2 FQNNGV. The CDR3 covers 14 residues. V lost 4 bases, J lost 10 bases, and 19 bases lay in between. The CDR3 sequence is CASSSQRGAGGAFF. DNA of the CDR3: TGTGCCAGCAGCTCCCAAAGGGGGGCGGGTGGAGCTTTCTTT.

The chain's CDR3 is CASSVDSGLSGNTIYF. The CDR3 DNA reads TGTGCCAGCAGCGTAGACAGCGGCCTCTCTGGAAACACCATATATTTT. This chain joins TRBV9 and TRBJ1-3; no clear D. In germline, CDR1 is SGDLS, CDR2 YYNGEE. CDR3 size: 16 residues. Trimming removed 0 bases at V and 0 bases at J, with 10 bases between.

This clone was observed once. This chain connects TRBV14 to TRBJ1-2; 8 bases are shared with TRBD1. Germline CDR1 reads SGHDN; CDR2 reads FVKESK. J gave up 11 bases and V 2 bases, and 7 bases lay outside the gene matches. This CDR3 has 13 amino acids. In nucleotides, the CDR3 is TGTGCCAGCAGCCAAAGGACAGGGAGAAGTTACACCTTC. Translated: CASSQRTGRSYTF.

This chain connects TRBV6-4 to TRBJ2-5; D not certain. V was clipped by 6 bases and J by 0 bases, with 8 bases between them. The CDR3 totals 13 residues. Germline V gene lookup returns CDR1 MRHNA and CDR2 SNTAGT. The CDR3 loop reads CASSRDHQETQYF. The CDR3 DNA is TGTGCCAGCAGCCGAGATCACCAAGAGACCCAGTACTTC.

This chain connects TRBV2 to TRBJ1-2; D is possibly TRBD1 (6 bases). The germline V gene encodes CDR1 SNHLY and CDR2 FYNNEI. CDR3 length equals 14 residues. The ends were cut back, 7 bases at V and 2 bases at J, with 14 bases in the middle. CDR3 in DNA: TGTGCCAGCACCCGGGACAATGGAAACTATGGCTACACCTTC. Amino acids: CASTRDNGNYGYTF.

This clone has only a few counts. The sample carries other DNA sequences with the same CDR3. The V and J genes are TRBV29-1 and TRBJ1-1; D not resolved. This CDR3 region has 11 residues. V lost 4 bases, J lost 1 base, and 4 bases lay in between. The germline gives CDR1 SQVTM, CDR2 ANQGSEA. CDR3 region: CSVGENTEAFF. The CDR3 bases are TGCAGCGTTGGGGAGAACACTGAAGCTTTCTTT.

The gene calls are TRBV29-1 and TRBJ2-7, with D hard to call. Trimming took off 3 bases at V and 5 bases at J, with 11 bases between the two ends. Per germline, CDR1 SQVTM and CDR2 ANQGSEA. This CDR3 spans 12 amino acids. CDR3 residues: CSVEGRWDEQYF. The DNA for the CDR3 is TGCAGCGTTGAGGGTAGGTGGGACGAGCAGTACTTC.

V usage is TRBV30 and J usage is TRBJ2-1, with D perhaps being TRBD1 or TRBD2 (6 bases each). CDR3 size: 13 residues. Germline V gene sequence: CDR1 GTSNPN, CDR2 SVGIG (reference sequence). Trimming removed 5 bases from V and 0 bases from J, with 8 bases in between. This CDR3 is CAWGGGSYNEQFF. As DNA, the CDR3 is TGTGCCTGGGGAGGGGGCTCCTACAATGAGCAGTTCTTC.

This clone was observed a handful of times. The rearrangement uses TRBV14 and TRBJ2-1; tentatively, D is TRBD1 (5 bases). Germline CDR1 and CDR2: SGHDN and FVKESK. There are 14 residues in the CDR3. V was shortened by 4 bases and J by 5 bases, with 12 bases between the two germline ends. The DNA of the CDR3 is TGTGCCAGCAGCCGAGAGACAGTTCACAATGAGCAGTTCTTC. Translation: CASSRETVHNEQFF.

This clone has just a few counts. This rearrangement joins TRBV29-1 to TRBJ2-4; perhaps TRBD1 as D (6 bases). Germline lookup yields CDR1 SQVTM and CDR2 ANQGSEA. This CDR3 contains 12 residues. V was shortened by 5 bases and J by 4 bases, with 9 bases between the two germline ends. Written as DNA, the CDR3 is TGCAGCGTTAACGACAGGAAAAACATTCAGTACTTC. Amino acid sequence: CSVNDRKNIQYF.

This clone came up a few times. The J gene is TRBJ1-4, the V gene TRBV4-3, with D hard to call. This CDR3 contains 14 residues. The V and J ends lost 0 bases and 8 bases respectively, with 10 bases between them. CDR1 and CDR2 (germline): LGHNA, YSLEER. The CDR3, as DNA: TGCGCCAGCAGCCAAGAGTCCCCAGGCGAAAAACTGTTTTTT. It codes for CASSQESPGEKLFF.

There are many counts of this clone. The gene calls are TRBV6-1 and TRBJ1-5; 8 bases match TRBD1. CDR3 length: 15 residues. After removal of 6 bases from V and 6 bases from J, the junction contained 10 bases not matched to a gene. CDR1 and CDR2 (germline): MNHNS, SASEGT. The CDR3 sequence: CASSWTGSEGQPQHF. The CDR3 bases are TGTGCCAGCAGCTGGACAGGGAGTGAAGGTCAGCCCCAGCATTTT.

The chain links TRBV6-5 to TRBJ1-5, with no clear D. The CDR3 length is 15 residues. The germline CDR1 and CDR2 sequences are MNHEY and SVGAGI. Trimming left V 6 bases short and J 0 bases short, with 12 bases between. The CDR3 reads CASSLTALSNQPQHF. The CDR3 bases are TGTGCCAGCAGCTTGACGGCCCTTAGCAATCAGCCCCAGCATTTT.